A single TCR beta chain is shown here with its context. These data come from a study of T cell responses to AZD1222 COVID-19 vaccine. Clones were read by immunoSEQ multiplex PCR, and TCRdb kept only the in-frame ones, dropping some. There are about 90,000 clones in the sample; about 93% occur only once, and 4% to 6% lies in the top ten. The clonotype comes from an adult in good health. Sequenced here: peripheral blood, sampled on day 0 of MenACWY control vaccination.

CDR3: CASSPRTSGRTDTQYF. CDR3 coding DNA: TGTGCCAGCAGCCCACGGACTAGCGGGAGAACAGATACGCAGTATTTT. V usage is TRBV7-9 and J usage is TRBJ2-3, with 13 bases aligning to TRBD2. Germline trimming cut 5 bases from V and 3 bases from J; bases unmatched to any gene: 5. The CDR3 covers 16 residues. Germline V gene data show CDR1 as SEHNR and CDR2 as FQNEAQ (reference sequence). Combining the CDR3 with reference TRBV7-9 and TRBJ2-3 gives the whole variable domain DTGVSQNPRHKITKRGQNVTFRCDPISEHNRLYWYRQTLGQGPEFLTYFQNEAQLEKSRLLSDRFSAERPKGSFSTLEIQRTEQGDSAMYLCASSPRTSGRTDTQYFGPGTRLTVL.